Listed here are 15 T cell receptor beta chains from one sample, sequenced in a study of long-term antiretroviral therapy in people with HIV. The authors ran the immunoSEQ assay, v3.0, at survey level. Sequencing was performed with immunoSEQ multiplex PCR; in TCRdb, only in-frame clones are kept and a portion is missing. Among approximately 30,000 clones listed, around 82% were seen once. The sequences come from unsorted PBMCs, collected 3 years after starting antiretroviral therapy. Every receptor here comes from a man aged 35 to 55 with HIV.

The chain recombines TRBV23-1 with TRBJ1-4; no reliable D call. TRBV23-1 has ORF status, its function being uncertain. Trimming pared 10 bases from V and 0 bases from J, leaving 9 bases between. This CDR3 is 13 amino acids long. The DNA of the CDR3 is TGCGCCATGGCGGCCCCAACTAATGAAAAACTGTTTTTT. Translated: CAMAAPTNEKLFF.

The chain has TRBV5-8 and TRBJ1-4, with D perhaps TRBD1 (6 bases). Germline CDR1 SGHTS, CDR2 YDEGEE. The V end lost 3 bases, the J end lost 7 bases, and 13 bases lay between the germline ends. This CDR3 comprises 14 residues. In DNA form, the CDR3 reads TGTGCCAGCAGCTCCTCCGGACAGCCTGAAAAACTGTTTTTT. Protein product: CASSSSGQPEKLFF.

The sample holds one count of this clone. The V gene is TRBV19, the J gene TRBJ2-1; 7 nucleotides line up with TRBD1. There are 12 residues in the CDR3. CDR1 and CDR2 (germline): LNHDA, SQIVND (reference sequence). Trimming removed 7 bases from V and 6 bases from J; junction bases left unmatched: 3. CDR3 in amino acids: CASNQGVNEQFF. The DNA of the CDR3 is TGTGCCAGTAATCAGGGGGTCAATGAGCAGTTCTTC.

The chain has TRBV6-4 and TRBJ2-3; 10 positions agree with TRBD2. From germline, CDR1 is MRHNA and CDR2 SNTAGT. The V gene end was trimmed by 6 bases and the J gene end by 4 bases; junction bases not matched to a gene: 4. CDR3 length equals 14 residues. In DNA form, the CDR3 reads TGTGCCAGCAGCCGAGCGGGGGGGCCAGATACGCAGTATTTT. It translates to CASSRAGGPDTQYF.

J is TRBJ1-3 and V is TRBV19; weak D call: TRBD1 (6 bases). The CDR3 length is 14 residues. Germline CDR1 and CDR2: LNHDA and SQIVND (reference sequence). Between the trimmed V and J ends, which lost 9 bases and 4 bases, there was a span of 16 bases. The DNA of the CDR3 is TGTGCCAGCTCTCGGGGGGCGACAGGAAACACCATATATTTT. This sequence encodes CASSRGATGNTIYF.

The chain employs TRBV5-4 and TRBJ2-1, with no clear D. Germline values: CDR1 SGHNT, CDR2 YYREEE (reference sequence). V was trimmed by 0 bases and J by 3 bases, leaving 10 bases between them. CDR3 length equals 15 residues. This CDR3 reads CASSLEEAVYNEQFF. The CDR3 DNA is TGTGCCAGCAGCTTGGAAGAGGCCGTCTACAATGAGCAGTTCTTC.

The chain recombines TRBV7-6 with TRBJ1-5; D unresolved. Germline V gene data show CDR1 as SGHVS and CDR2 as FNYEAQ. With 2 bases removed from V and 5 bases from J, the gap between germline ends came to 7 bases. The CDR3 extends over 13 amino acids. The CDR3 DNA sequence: TGTGCCAGCAGCTTATCAGGTTATCAGCCCCAGCATTTT. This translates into CASSLSGYQPQHF. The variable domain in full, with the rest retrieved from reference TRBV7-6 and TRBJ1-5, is GAGVSQSPRYKVTKRGQDVALRCDPISGHVSLYWYRQALGQGPEFLTYFNYEAQQDKSGLPNDRFSAERPEGSISTLTIQRTEQRDSAMYRCASSLSGYQPQHFGDGTRLSIL.

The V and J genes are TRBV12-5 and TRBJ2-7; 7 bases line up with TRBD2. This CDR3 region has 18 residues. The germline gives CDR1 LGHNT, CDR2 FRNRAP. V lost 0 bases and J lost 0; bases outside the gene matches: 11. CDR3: CASGLVTPVGRASYEQYF. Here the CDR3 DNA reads TGTGCTAGTGGTTTGGTAACGCCTGTGGGGAGGGCCTCCTACGAGCAGTACTTC.

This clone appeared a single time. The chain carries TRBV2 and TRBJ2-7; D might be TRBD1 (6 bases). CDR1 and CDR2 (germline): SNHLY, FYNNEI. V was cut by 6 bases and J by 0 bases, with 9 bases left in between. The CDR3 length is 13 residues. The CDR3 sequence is CASSRDNSYEQYF. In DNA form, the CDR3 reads TGTGCCAGCAGCCGGGACAACTCCTACGAGCAGTACTTC.

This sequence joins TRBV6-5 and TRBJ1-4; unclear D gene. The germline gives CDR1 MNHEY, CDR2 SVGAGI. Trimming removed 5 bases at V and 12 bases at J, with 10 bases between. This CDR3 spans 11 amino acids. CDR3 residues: CASSNGRELFF. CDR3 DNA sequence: TGTGCCAGCAGTAACGGACGAGAACTGTTTTTT.

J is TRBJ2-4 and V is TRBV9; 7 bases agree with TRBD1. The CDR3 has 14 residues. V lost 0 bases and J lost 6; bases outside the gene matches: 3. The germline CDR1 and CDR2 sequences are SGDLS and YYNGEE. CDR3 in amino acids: CASSVGQGRNIQYF. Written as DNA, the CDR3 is TGTGCCAGCAGCGTAGGACAGGGACGAAACATTCAGTACTTC.

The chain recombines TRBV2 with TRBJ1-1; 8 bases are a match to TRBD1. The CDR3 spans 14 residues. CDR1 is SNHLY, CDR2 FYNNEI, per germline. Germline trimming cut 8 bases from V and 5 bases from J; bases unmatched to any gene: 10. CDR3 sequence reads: CASLISRGQTEAFF. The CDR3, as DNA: TGTGCCAGCCTAATTAGCAGGGGGCAGACTGAAGCTTTCTTT. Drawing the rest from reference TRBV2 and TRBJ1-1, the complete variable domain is EPEVTQTPSHQVTQMGQEVILRCVPISNHLYFYWYRQILGQKVEFLVSFYNNEISEKSEIFDDQFSVERPDGSNFTLKIRSTKLEDSAMYFCASLISRGQTEAFFGQGTRLTVV.

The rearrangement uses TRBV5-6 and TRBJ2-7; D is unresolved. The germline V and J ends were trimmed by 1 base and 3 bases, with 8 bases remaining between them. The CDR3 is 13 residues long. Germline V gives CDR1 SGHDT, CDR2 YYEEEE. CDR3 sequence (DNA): TGTGCCAGCAGCTTGTGGCAGGACTACGAGCAGTACTTC. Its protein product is CASSLWQDYEQYF.

In DNA form, the CDR3 reads TGTGCCAGTAGTATTGTGGCGACGCCCACAGATACGCAGTATTTT. Translating gives CASSIVATPTDTQYF. The chain is built from TRBV19 and TRBJ2-3; D call uncertain. With 3 bases removed from V and 2 bases from J, the gap between germline ends came to 12 bases. CDR3 length: 15 residues. CDR1 and CDR2 (germline): LNHDA, SQIVND (reference sequence).

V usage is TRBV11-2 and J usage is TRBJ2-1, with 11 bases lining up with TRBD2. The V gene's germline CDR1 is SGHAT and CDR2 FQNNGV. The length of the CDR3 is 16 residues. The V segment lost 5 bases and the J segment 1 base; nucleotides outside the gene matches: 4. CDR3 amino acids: CASSTRLAGSYNEQFF. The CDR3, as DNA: TGTGCCAGCAGCACGAGACTAGCGGGATCCTACAATGAGCAGTTCTTC.